The clone carrying this TCR beta chain came up a few times. Its antigen remains unknown. Trimming took 7 bases from V and 4 from J; bases not matched to a gene: 6. Germline assignment: CDR1 SQVTM and CDR2 ANQGSEA. The CDR3 has 12 residues. From the 5' RACE reads, TCRdb called clonotypes with MiXCR, one entry per CDR3 protein. The table includes roughly 720,000 distinct CDR3 sequences, about 20% detected once. These data originate in a study of identical twins. Whole-study findings and limits: The abundant beta clonotypes from cord blood had fewer insertions, and memory repertoires had none of this.

The sample also formed part of further work on T cells expressing NK-cell markers.

Sample: PBMCs. The rearrangement joins TRBV29-1 to TRBJ2-5; 7 positions agree with TRBD1. The clonotype originates from a woman aged 18-29 years in good health. DNA of the CDR3: TGCAGCGCAACGGACAGGATAGAGACCCAGTACTTC. Its protein product is CSATDRIETQYF.